These 14 T cell receptor beta chains were sequenced from one sample in a study of blood T cell repertoires in COVID-19. Measured with immunoSEQ multiplex PCR; TCRdb has only the in-frame clones, and not every one. Here the sample spans hundreds of thousands of clones, about four fifths being singletons. Input material: peripheral blood. The receptors stem from a woman aged 50 to 60 who had recovered from COVID-19.

V is TRBV7-2 and J is TRBJ1-2; D unresolved. The germline V and J ends were trimmed by 5 bases and 8 bases, with 15 bases remaining between them. Germline V gene data show CDR1 as SGHTA and CDR2 as FQGNSA. The length of the CDR3 is 13 residues. CDR3 sequence (DNA): TGTGCCAGCAGCCTCTACCCTCCTCGGGGCTACACCTTC. Its translation: CASSLYPPRGYTF.

V and J are TRBV15 and TRBJ2-1, with D possibly TRBD2 on 6 matching bases. The CDR3 is made up of 14 amino acids. The germline CDR1 and CDR2 sequences are LNHNV and YYDKDF (reference sequence). The germline V and J ends were trimmed by 0 bases and 5 bases, with 8 bases remaining between them. The DNA of the CDR3 is TGTGCCACCAGCAGAGACGCGGGGAACAATGAGCAGTTCTTC. This translates into CATSRDAGNNEQFF.

The chain joins TRBV6-2 or TRBV6-3 to TRBJ2-2; 7 bases line up with TRBD1. With 2 bases clipped from V and 4 bases from J, the junction kept 4 bases outside the gene matches. The CDR3 contains 15 residues. In germline, CDR1 is MNHEY, CDR2 SVGEGT. The CDR3 DNA reads TGTGCCAGCAGTTACCCAGGGGGTATCACCGGGGAGCTGTTTTTT. Translating it yields CASSYPGGITGELFF.

The chain uses TRBV27 and TRBJ1-6, with D possibly matching TRBD1 (5 bases). The CDR3 length is 16 residues. Trimming removed 4 bases at V and 0 bases at J, with 10 bases between. In germline, CDR1 is MNHEY, CDR2 SMNVEV (reference sequence). In DNA, the CDR3 is TGTGCCAGCAGTTGGGGGGGGAGCTCCTATAATTCACCCCTCCACTTT. Protein sequence: CASSWGGSSYNSPLHF.

For the CDR3, the DNA is TGTGCCATCAGTGAAATGGAGGGGGCTTGGGAGACCCAGTACTTC. It specifies CAISEMEGAWETQYF. This chain uses TRBV10-3 with TRBJ2-5; tentatively, D is TRBD1 (7 bases). The V gene lost 3 bases and the J gene lost 5 bases, with 16 bases spanning the gap. This CDR3 has 15 residues. Germline V gene lookup returns CDR1 ENHRY and CDR2 SYGVKD.

V usage is TRBV11-2 and J usage is TRBJ2-3, with TRBD2 as a possible D gene (5 bases). The CDR3 sequence is 15 residues long. V was cut by 6 bases and J by 0 bases, with 13 bases left in between. The germline V gene has CDR1 SGHAT and CDR2 FQNNGV. For the CDR3, the DNA is TGTGCCAGCAGTCTTCATCCGGGGAGCACAGATACGCAGTATTTT. Amino acid sequence: CASSLHPGSTDTQYF.

This rearrangement joins TRBV7-8 to TRBJ1-2; maybe TRBD1 (6 bases). CDR3 length: 13 amino acids. Trimming removed 5 bases at V and 2 bases at J, with 9 bases between. CDR1 is SGHVS, CDR2 FQNEAQ, per germline. The chain's CDR3 is CASSLGQNYGYTF. CDR3 DNA: TGTGCCAGCAGCCTCGGACAGAACTATGGCTACACCTTC. Based on the CDR3 plus reference TRBV7-8 and TRBJ1-2, the full variable domain is GAGVSQSPRYKVAKRGQDVALRCDPISGHVSLFWYQQALGQGPEFLTYFQNEAQLDKSGLPSDRFFAERPEGSVSTLKIQRTQQEDSAVYLCASSLGQNYGYTFGSGTRLTVV.

The chain uses TRBV10-3 and TRBJ2-1; D might be TRBD1 (5 bases). Per the germline V gene, CDR1 is ENHRY and CDR2 is SYGVKD. CDR3 length: 15 residues. Trimming pared 10 bases from V and 3 bases from J, leaving 19 bases between. CDR3 protein: CATADSGVYYNEQFF. CDR3 coding DNA: TGTGCCACCGCCGACAGTGGGGTATACTACAATGAGCAGTTCTTC.

The chain couples TRBV6-5 to TRBJ2-7; TRBD2 might be the D (6 bases). CDR1 and CDR2 from the germline V gene are MNHEY and SVGAGI. This CDR3 contains 13 residues. The V and J ends lost 3 bases and 4 bases respectively, with 10 bases between them. The CDR3 reads CASSYRRGYEQYF. DNA of the CDR3: TGTGCCAGCAGTTATAGGCGGGGATACGAGCAGTACTTC.

The chain carries TRBV28 and TRBJ2-3, with 11 bases that match TRBD2. V lost 1 base to trimming and J lost 4 bases; unmatched junction nucleotides: 4. There are 16 residues in the CDR3. CDR1 is MDHEN and CDR2 is SYDVKM in the germline V gene. DNA of the CDR3: TGTGCCAGCAGTTTATCCTTAGCGGGAGGGTCAGATACGCAGTATTTT. This translates into CASSLSLAGGSDTQYF.

The rearrangement uses TRBV2 and TRBJ1-4; 9 nucleotides match TRBD1. Germline lookup yields CDR1 SNHLY and CDR2 FYNNEI. After removal of 8 bases from V and 0 bases from J, the junction contained 4 bases not matched to a gene. The CDR3 is 15 residues long. CDR3 nucleotide sequence: TGTGCCAGCCGTGGACAGGGGACAACTAATGAAAAACTGTTTTTT. Its translation is CASRGQGTTNEKLFF.

V gene TRBV19 combines with J gene TRBJ2-2, with D tentatively TRBD1 (6 bases). CDR3 length: 15 amino acids. V was clipped by 5 bases and J by 6 bases, with 16 bases between them. CDR1 and CDR2 (germline): LNHDA, SQIVND (reference sequence). CDR3 DNA sequence: TGTGCCAGTAGTCACGGGACACGGGGCCCCGGGGAGCTGTTTTTT. Its translation is CASSHGTRGPGELFF.

This rearrangement joins TRBV3-1 (or the pseudogene TRBV3-2) to TRBJ2-3, with 15 bases aligning to TRBD2. CDR1 is LGHDT, CDR2 YNNKEL, per germline (reference sequence). This CDR3 is 21 amino acids long. With 4 bases clipped from V and 4 bases from J, the junction kept 18 bases outside the gene matches. CDR3 DNA: TGTGCCAGCAGCCCTCATGGACTAGCGGGAGGGCCTTTAGGTCTCTCAGATACGCAGTATTTT. Residues: CASSPHGLAGGPLGLSDTQYF.

This clone was observed a single time. For the CDR3, the DNA is TGTGCCACCAGCAGAAACAGGGGGTACTATCAGCCCCAGCATTTT. This sequence encodes CATSRNRGYYQPQHF. The chain employs TRBV15 and TRBJ1-5; 8 bases are a match to TRBD1. The CDR3 runs to 15 residues. With 2 bases clipped from V and 5 bases from J, the junction kept 5 bases outside the gene matches. Germline lookup yields CDR1 LNHNV and CDR2 YYDKDF (reference sequence).